The text below deals with one T cell receptor (beta chain). Germline lookup yields CDR1 SGHTA and CDR2 FQGTGA. V lost 6 bases and J lost 3; bases outside the gene matches: 8. The CDR3 has 15 residues. These data originate in a study of blood T cell repertoires in COVID-19. Overall study context: Researchers got acute and convalescent COVID-19 samples from the United States, Italy and Spain.

In the original processing: Amplification with reference gene primers provided the estimates of nucleated cell counts. Here immunoSEQ multiplex PCR was the method, and the copy in TCRdb shows in-frame clones only, minus some. V and J calls and clone size come straight from that table; D and trimming were deduced from the DNA. Among more than 200,000 clones, about 85% were seen once, and the ten largest hold roughly 7.9%. The clonotype comes from an elderly woman with acute or convalescent COVID-19. The sample consisted of peripheral blood. The chain has TRBV7-3 and TRBJ2-5; 9 positions match TRBD2. The CDR3 region has the DNA TGTGCCAGCAGGCAGGCTGGACTAGCGAAAGAGACCCAGTACTTC. It encodes CASRQAGLAKETQYF.